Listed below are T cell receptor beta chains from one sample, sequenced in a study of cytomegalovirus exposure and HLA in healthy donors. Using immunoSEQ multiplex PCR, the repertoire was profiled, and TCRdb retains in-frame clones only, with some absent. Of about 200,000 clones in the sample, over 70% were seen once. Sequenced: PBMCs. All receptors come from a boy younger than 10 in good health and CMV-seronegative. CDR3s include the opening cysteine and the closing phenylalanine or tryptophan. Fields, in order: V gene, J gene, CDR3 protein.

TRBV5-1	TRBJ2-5	CASSWSGQETQYF
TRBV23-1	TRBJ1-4	CASSPFTRHLNDINEKLFF
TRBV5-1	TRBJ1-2	CASSPTGLGGYPF
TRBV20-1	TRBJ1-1	CSAKWSEAFF
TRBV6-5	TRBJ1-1	CASSYGGNTEAFF
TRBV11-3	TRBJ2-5	CASSLRQGQETQYF
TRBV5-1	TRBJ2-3	CASSPGLAGFTDTQYF
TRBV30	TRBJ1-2	CAWRIQGLDGYTF
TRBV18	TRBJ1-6	CASSSRPSGTGSLHF
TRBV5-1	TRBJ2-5	CASSKAPQGAGETQYF
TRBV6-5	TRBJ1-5	CASKKTTGLQQPQHF
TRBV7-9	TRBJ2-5	CASSSLLAGDGETQYF